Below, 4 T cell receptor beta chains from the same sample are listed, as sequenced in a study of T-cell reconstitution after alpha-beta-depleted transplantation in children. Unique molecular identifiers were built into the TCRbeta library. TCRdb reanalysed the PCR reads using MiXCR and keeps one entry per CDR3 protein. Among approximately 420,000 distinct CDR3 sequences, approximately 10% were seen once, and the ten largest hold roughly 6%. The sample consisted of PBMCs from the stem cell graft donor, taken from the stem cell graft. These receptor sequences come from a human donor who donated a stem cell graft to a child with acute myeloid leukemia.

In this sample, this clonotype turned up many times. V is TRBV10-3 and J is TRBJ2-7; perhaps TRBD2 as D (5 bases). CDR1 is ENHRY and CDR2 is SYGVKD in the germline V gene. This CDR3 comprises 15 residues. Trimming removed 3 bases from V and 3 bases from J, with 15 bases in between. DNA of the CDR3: TGTGCCATCAGTGACGCGGGCCAGGCAATCTACGAGCAGTACGTC. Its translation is CAISDAGQAIYEQYV.

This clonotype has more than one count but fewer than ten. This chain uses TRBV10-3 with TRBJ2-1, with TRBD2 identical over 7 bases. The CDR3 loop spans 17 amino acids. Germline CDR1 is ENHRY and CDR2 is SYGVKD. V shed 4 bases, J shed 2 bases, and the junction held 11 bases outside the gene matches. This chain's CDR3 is CAISVPGPLATYNEQFF. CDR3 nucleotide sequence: TGTGCCATCAGTGTTCCCGGTCCACTAGCGACCTACAATGAGCAGTTCTTC.

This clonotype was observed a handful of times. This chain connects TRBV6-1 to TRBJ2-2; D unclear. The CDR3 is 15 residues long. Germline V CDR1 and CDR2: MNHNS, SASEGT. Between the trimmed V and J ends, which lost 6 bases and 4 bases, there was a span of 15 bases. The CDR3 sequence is CASSRQGSGTGELFF. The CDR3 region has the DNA TGTGCCAGCAGCCGACAAGGGTCGGGCACCGGGGAGCTGTTTTTT.

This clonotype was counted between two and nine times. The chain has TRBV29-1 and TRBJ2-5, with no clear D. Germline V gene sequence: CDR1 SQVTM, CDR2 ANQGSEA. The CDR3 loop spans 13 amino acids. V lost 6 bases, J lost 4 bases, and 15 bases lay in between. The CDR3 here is CSVHFGLGETQYF. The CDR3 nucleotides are TGCAGCGTCCACTTCGGGTTGGGAGAGACCCAGTACTTC.